A single sample is the source of the 21 T cell receptor beta chains below, sequenced in a study of blood T cell repertoires in COVID-19. The assay was immunoSEQ multiplex PCR, and TCRdb's table has in-frame clones only and misses some. The sample yields over 250,000 clones, 88% seen once. Sequenced: peripheral blood. The receptors were sampled from a woman aged 25 to 39 with acute or convalescent COVID-19.

This chain joins TRBV6-5 and TRBJ2-7; no definite D call. CDR1 MNHEY and CDR2 SVGAGI come from the germline V gene. CDR3 length: 12 amino acids. The V gene lost 7 bases and the J gene lost 1 base, with 8 bases spanning the gap. The CDR3 DNA is TGTGCCAGCAACTTAAGATCCTACGAGCAGTACTTC. It translates to CASNLRSYEQYF.

The V and J genes are TRBV6-5 and TRBJ1-5; D is uncertain. The CDR3 is made up of 13 amino acids. The germline V gene has CDR1 MNHEY and CDR2 SVGAGI. Trimming shortened V by 4 bases and J by 7 bases, and 11 bases separated the two germline ends. The CDR3: CASSFIPGQPQHF. The CDR3, as DNA: TGTGCCAGCAGTTTTATACCGGGGCAGCCCCAGCATTTT.

This chain connects TRBV29-1 to TRBJ1-1; D uncertain. The germline gives CDR1 SQVTM, CDR2 ANQGSEA. CDR3 length equals 13 residues. Trimming took 7 bases from V and 1 from J, leaving 13 bases between them. Here the CDR3 reads CSGSPGWNTEAFF. DNA for the CDR3: TGCAGCGGGAGCCCGGGGTGGAACACTGAAGCTTTCTTT.

The genes are TRBV7-9 and TRBJ2-2, with TRBD2 matching 9 bases. Trimming took 4 bases from V and 6 from J; bases not matched to a gene: 6. Germline V gene lookup returns CDR1 SEHNR and CDR2 FQNEAQ (reference sequence). CDR3 length equals 15 residues. The CDR3, as DNA: TGTGCCAGCAGCTCCCATAGCGGGAGAGCCGGGGAGCTGTTTTTT. Its translation is CASSSHSGRAGELFF.

This clone was recorded at least ten times. The chain joins TRBV19 to TRBJ1-6; D possibly corresponds to TRBD1 (6 bases). CDR1 is LNHDA, CDR2 SQIVND, per germline (reference sequence). This CDR3 region has 12 residues. V lost 6 bases, J lost 13 bases, and 13 bases lay in between. The DNA for the CDR3 is TGTGCCAGTAGCCCGGACAGTAGGCCCCTCCACTTT. Translated: CASSPDSRPLHF.

The V call is TRBV19, the J call TRBJ1-5; TRBD1 might be the D (5 bases). Looked up from germline, CDR1 is LNHDA and CDR2 is SQIVND (reference sequence). The CDR3 is 14 amino acids. Trimming shortened V by 3 bases and J by 5 bases, and 11 bases separated the two germline ends. The CDR3 bases are TGTGCCAGTAGTATCGACAGAACCCATCAGCCCCAGCATTTT. This encodes CASSIDRTHQPQHF.

The chain combines TRBV30 with TRBJ2-2; D possibly matches TRBD1 or TRBD2 (5 bases each). Trimming removed 5 bases at V and 8 bases at J, with 9 bases between. Germline CDR1 and CDR2: GTSNPN and SVGIG (reference sequence). This CDR3 spans 11 amino acids. CDR3 amino acids: CAWGTRGELFF. DNA for the CDR3: TGTGCCTGGGGGACGAGGGGGGAGCTGTTTTTT.

V usage is TRBV10-2 and J usage is TRBJ1-1; D is perhaps TRBD1 (5 bases). The CDR3 has 16 amino acids. Germline CDR1 and CDR2: WSHSY and SAAADI. Trimming shortened V by 2 bases and J by 1 base, and 14 bases separated the two germline ends. The CDR3 DNA reads TGCGCCAGCAGTGAGCGCTCGGCAGGGTGGAACACTGAAGCTTTCTTT. This codes for CASSERSAGWNTEAFF.

V is TRBV19 and J is TRBJ2-3; D might be TRBD1 (5 bases). Germline V gives CDR1 LNHDA, CDR2 SQIVND (reference sequence). The CDR3 has 13 amino acids. V lost 6 bases, J lost 11 bases, and 18 bases lay in between. The CDR3 region has the DNA TGTGCCAGTAGGGATTCACCAGGGTCAGAGCAGTATTTT. It specifies CASRDSPGSEQYF.

The J gene is TRBJ2-3, the V gene TRBV4-1; TRBD2 matches 8 bases. The ends lost 2 bases at V and 5 bases at J; junction bases unmatched: 9. Per the germline V gene, CDR1 is MGHRA and CDR2 is YSYEKL. CDR3 length equals 16 residues. CDR3 DNA: TGCGCCAGCAGCCAACCAGCACTAGCGGCACAAGATACGCAGTATTTT. It translates to CASSQPALAAQDTQYF.

A few counts support this clone. The chain couples TRBV5-3 to TRBJ1-2, with TRBD1 matching 7 bases. TRBV5-3 is an ORF, and what it does is uncertain. The CDR3 consists of 16 residues. The J segment lost 3 bases and the V segment lost 2 bases, leaving 10 bases of the junction unmatched. CDR3 amino acids: CARSFSTGQPYYGYTF. CDR3 DNA sequence: TGTGCCAGAAGCTTCTCGACGGGACAGCCATACTATGGCTACACCTTC.

The rearrangement joins TRBV7-9 to TRBJ2-7; possibly TRBD1 for D (6 bases). The CDR3 contains 14 residues. CDR1 is SEHNR and CDR2 is FQNEAQ in the germline V gene (reference sequence). The V end lost 5 bases, the J end lost 2 bases, and 13 bases lay between the germline ends. Here the CDR3 DNA reads TGTGCCAGCAGCCCAGACAGGCTAGCCTACGAGCAGTACTTC. Residues: CASSPDRLAYEQYF.

CDR3 sequence reads: CASGRTESYEQYF. CDR3 nucleotides: TGTGCCAGCGGGCGGACAGAGTCCTACGAGCAGTACTTC. V is TRBV6-5 and J is TRBJ2-7, with D tentatively TRBD1 (6 bases). CDR1 is MNHEY and CDR2 is SVGAGI in the germline V gene. The V end was cut by 8 bases, the J end by 1 base, with 12 bases between. The CDR3 is 13 residues long.

This rearrangement joins TRBV12-3 or TRBV12-4 to TRBJ2-7; weak D call: TRBD1 (6 bases). The CDR3 covers 13 residues. The V and J ends lost 5 bases and 2 bases respectively, with 10 bases between them. The CDR3 sequence: CASSHRVTYEQYF. In DNA, the CDR3 is TGTGCCAGCAGTCACAGGGTAACCTACGAGCAGTACTTC.

The genes are TRBV30 and TRBJ2-5; 9 bases fit TRBD1. The CDR3 covers 13 residues. CDR1 GTSNPN and CDR2 SVGIG come from the germline V gene (reference sequence). Trimming took 4 bases from V and 5 from J; bases not matched to a gene: 5. CDR3 protein: CAWMTGGFETQYF. CDR3 nucleotide sequence: TGTGCCTGGATGACAGGGGGTTTTGAGACCCAGTACTTC.

The chain couples TRBV4-2 to TRBJ2-5; 7 nucleotides align to TRBD2. The J segment lost 5 bases and the V segment lost 1 base, leaving 7 bases of the junction unmatched. The CDR3 covers 15 residues. Germline values: CDR1 LGHNA, CDR2 YNFKEQ. The CDR3 loop is CASSQVTGGRETQYF. CDR3 coding DNA: TGTGCCAGCAGCCAAGTTACGGGAGGCCGGGAGACCCAGTACTTC.

This clone has just one count. The chain carries TRBV2 and TRBJ1-1; no clear D gene. V lost 0 bases, J lost 8 bases, and 7 bases lay in between. Per germline, CDR1 SNHLY and CDR2 FYNNEI. The CDR3 loop spans 12 amino acids. The CDR3 DNA follows: TGTGCCAGCAGTGAAGCGCAGGTGGAAGCTTTCTTT. Its translation: CASSEAQVEAFF.

This clone has only one observation. The chain uses TRBV11-3 and TRBJ1-2, with D possibly matching TRBD1 (5 bases). The CDR3 consists of 17 residues. V was shortened by 5 bases and J by 4 bases, with 23 bases between the two germline ends. Germline V gene data show CDR1 as SGHNT and CDR2 as YENEEA. CDR3: CASSTGRSLGRSYGYTF. CDR3 sequence (DNA): TGTGCCAGCAGCACAGGACGGAGCTTGGGAAGGAGCTATGGCTACACCTTC.

The gene calls are TRBV4-3 and TRBJ1-6; D remains unclear. This CDR3 has 18 residues. CDR1 is LGHNA and CDR2 is YSLEER in the germline V gene. V gave up 0 bases and J gave up 0 bases, with 12 bases separating them. The chain's CDR3 is CASSQEARRSSYNSPLHF. CDR3 nucleotides: TGCGCCAGCAGCCAAGAGGCCAGGCGTAGCTCCTATAATTCACCCCTCCACTTT.

The chain joins TRBV13 to TRBJ2-7; the match to TRBD1 covers 8 bases. The CDR3 is 15 amino acids. V was clipped by 5 bases and J by 2 bases; unmatched bases: 8. Per the germline V gene, CDR1 is PRHDT and CDR2 is FYEKMQ (reference sequence). CDR3 region: CASSNPGQAAYEQYF. CDR3 nucleotide sequence: TGTGCCAGCAGCAACCCGGGACAGGCAGCCTACGAGCAGTACTTC.

V gene TRBV29-1 combines with J gene TRBJ2-7, with TRBD1 identical over 12 bases. The germline gives CDR1 SQVTM, CDR2 ANQGSEA. The CDR3 runs 13 residues. With 7 bases clipped from V and 7 bases from J, the junction kept 8 bases outside the gene matches. For the CDR3, the DNA is TGCAGCGCGGGACAGGGGGCCTCTCGGGAGCAGTACTTC. Protein sequence: CSAGQGASREQYF.